These 18 T cell receptor beta chains were sequenced from one sample in a study of blood T cell repertoires in COVID-19. Some clones are missing from TCRdb's copy, which holds only in-frame ones; the method was immunoSEQ multiplex PCR. The sample shows more than 300,000 clones, roughly 90% of them seen only once. Sequenced material: PBMCs or T cells enriched from blood (not recorded which). Source of these receptors: a woman aged 30 to 39 who had been exposed to COVID-19.

V and J are TRBV6-5 and TRBJ1-5; tentatively, D is TRBD1 (6 bases). Per germline, CDR1 MNHEY and CDR2 SVGAGI. The CDR3 totals 13 residues. Trimming left V 6 bases short and J 5 bases short, with 11 bases between. CDR3 sequence: CASSTGNHQPQHF. DNA of the CDR3: TGTGCCAGCAGCACAGGGAATCATCAGCCCCAGCATTTT.

The chain combines TRBV9 with TRBJ1-6, with D possibly matching TRBD1 (5 bases). V lost 0 bases and J 0 bases, leaving 10 bases between the germline ends. The CDR3 spans 17 residues. Looked up from germline, CDR1 is SGDLS and CDR2 is YYNGEE. The DNA of the CDR3 is TGTGCCAGCAGCGTAGCGGGGGTTGGCTCCTATAATTCACCCCTCCACTTT. Amino acid sequence: CASSVAGVGSYNSPLHF.

The chain has TRBV6-2 or TRBV6-3 and TRBJ2-5; D is unresolved. Germline V gives CDR1 MNHEY, CDR2 SVGEGT. Trimming removed 4 bases at V and 5 bases at J, with 8 bases between. There are 12 residues in the CDR3. The CDR3 nucleotides are TGTGCCAGCAGTTCCTCCGGGGAGACCCAGTACTTC. Its protein is CASSSSGETQYF.

The V gene is TRBV19, the J gene TRBJ1-5; TRBD1 aligns across 9 bases. This CDR3 spans 15 amino acids. CDR1 and CDR2 from the germline V gene are LNHDA and SQIVND (reference sequence). V was clipped by 4 bases and J by 6 bases; unmatched bases: 7. The CDR3 loop is CASSTTGGALQPQHF. In DNA form, the CDR3 reads TGTGCCAGTAGTACTACAGGGGGCGCTCTTCAGCCCCAGCATTTT.

The gene calls are TRBV4-2 and TRBJ2-7, with 11 nucleotides matching TRBD2. Germline loops: CDR1 LGHNA, CDR2 YNFKEQ. The length of the CDR3 is 17 residues. Losses at the gene ends were 1 base for V and 4 bases for J; bases not matched to a gene: 9. The CDR3 coding sequence is TGTGCCAGCAGCCAAGCCGGTAAACTAGCGGGGGTGTACGAGCAGTACTTC. Protein: CASSQAGKLAGVYEQYF.

V gene TRBV9 combines with J gene TRBJ1-2; 7 bases agree with TRBD1. Germline values: CDR1 SGDLS, CDR2 YYNGEE. Germline trimming cut 3 bases from V and 4 bases from J; bases unmatched to any gene: 6. The length of the CDR3 is 14 residues. CDR3 loop: CASSGQGSGYGYTF. The CDR3 nucleotides are TGTGCCAGCAGCGGACAGGGTTCGGGCTATGGCTACACCTTC.

This chain connects TRBV4-1 to TRBJ1-3, with D possibly TRBD1 on 5 matching bases. Germline CDR1 and CDR2: MGHRA and YSYEKL. The CDR3 has 16 residues. The V end was cut by 6 bases, the J end by 4 bases, with 19 bases between. The CDR3 sequence: CASRSLGGGSGNTIYF. CDR3 nucleotide sequence: TGCGCCAGCAGGTCTCTGGGGGGAGGATCCGGAAACACCATATATTTT.

V usage is TRBV3-1 (or the pseudogene TRBV3-2) and J usage is TRBJ1-2, with D perhaps TRBD1 (5 bases). CDR3 size: 17 residues. V was shortened by 0 bases and J by 4 bases, with 18 bases between the two germline ends. The germline V gene encodes CDR1 LGHDT and CDR2 YNNKEL (reference sequence). CDR3 loop: CASSQEPFSGTRYGYTF. The DNA for the CDR3 is TGTGCCAGCAGCCAAGAGCCTTTTAGCGGGACCCGCTATGGCTACACCTTC.

The chain combines TRBV18 with TRBJ1-1; 8 positions match TRBD1. Trimming cost V 3 bases and J 6 bases; bases outside gene matches: 12. The CDR3 is 16 residues long. Germline loops: CDR1 KGHSH, CDR2 LQKENI. CDR3 in DNA: TGTGCCAGCTCACCGCCCTCAGGGGGCGGTGAGTCTGAAGCTTTCTTT. Protein: CASSPPSGGGESEAFF.

V and J are TRBV5-1 and TRBJ1-6; 7 nucleotides align to TRBD1. CDR3 length: 15 residues. In germline, CDR1 is SGHRS, CDR2 YFSETQ. The V and J ends lost 2 bases and 7 bases, in that order; junction bases with no gene match: 6. CDR3 loop: CASSLETGRNSPLHF. DNA for the CDR3: TGCGCCAGCAGCTTAGAGACAGGGCGCAATTCACCCCTCCACTTT.

The rearrangement joins TRBV4-2 to TRBJ1-3; TRBD1 might be the D (5 bases). The CDR3 is 15 residues long. Germline V gives CDR1 LGHNA, CDR2 YNFKEQ. Trimming removed 4 bases at V and 4 bases at J, with 14 bases between. In DNA form, the CDR3 reads TGTGCCAGCAGCCCGGACATAACCGCCGGAAACACCATATATTTT. It encodes CASSPDITAGNTIYF.

The rearrangement links TRBV4-1 to TRBJ2-1, with D maybe TRBD2 (6 bases). CDR1 MGHRA and CDR2 YSYEKL come from the germline V gene. The length of the CDR3 is 15 residues. Trimming left V 3 bases short and J 2 bases short, with 11 bases between. As DNA, the CDR3 is TGCGCCAGCAGCCAGGCGGGGAACCCCTACAATGAGCAGTTCTTC. Amino acid sequence: CASSQAGNPYNEQFF.

The V gene is TRBV10-3, the J gene TRBJ2-3; D is possibly TRBD2 (7 bases). The V gene lost 4 bases and the J gene lost 3 bases, with 20 bases spanning the gap. CDR1 is ENHRY and CDR2 is SYGVKD in the germline V gene. The CDR3 covers 17 residues. The DNA of the CDR3 is TGTGCCATCAGTGGCCTTTTGGCGGGGGCACATACAGATACGCAGTATTTT. Translation: CAISGLLAGAHTDTQYF.

The rearrangement uses TRBV13 and TRBJ1-2; D not certain. Trimming left V 0 bases short and J 5 bases short, with 10 bases between. Germline V gene sequence: CDR1 PRHDT, CDR2 FYEKMQ (reference sequence). The CDR3 sequence is 14 residues long. For the CDR3, the DNA is TGTGCCAGCAGCTTAGGCAACGGGGTATATGGCTACACCTTC. Translated: CASSLGNGVYGYTF.

The CDR3 sequence: CATTRTGNGYNEQFF. Written as DNA, the CDR3 is TGTGCCACGACCCGGACAGGGAATGGCTACAATGAGCAGTTCTTC. This sequence joins TRBV19 and TRBJ2-1; TRBD1 matches at 8 bases. This CDR3 is built from 15 residues. V gave up 10 bases and J gave up 3 bases; unmatched junction bases: 11. Germline CDR1 LNHDA, CDR2 SQIVND (reference sequence).

This clone was found a few times. The V and J genes are TRBV5-4 and TRBJ2-7, with 8 bases aligning to TRBD2. CDR1 and CDR2 (germline): SGHNT, YYREEE (reference sequence). The CDR3 is made up of 15 amino acids. The V segment lost 1 base and the J segment 5 bases; nucleotides outside the gene matches: 8. CDR3 sequence: CASSLRGTSDHEQYF. In nucleotides, the CDR3 is TGTGCCAGCAGCTTGAGGGGGACTAGTGACCACGAGCAGTACTTC.

This chain connects TRBV18 to TRBJ2-7; the match to TRBD2 covers 7 bases. V gave up 4 bases and J gave up 6 bases; unmatched junction bases: 12. From germline, CDR1 is KGHSH and CDR2 LQKENI. This CDR3 region has 15 residues. This chain's CDR3 is CASSLRLASPSEQYF. CDR3 in DNA: TGTGCCAGCTCACTGCGACTAGCCTCTCCGTCCGAGCAGTACTTC.

V is TRBV4-1 and J is TRBJ1-6; 8 bases are shared with TRBD1. After removal of 0 bases from V and 10 bases from J, the junction contained 20 bases not matched to a gene. Germline assignment: CDR1 MGHRA and CDR2 YSYEKL. The CDR3 loop spans 20 amino acids. The DNA for the CDR3 is TGCGCCAGCAGCCAAGATTTTCCGGTTTTCGGGGCCAGGGGGCAATCACCCCTCCACTTT. Encoded protein: CASSQDFPVFGARGQSPLHF.